This T cell receptor (beta chain) was documented in a study of control samples from healthy donors and cancer patients. V lost 2 bases and J 4 bases, leaving 6 bases between the germline ends. This CDR3 comprises 12 residues. Using immunoSEQ multiplex PCR, the repertoire was profiled, and TCRdb retains in-frame clones only, with some absent. Here the sample spans about 230,000 clones, about 80% being singletons. Sequencing was done on a sample of PBMCs. This clonotype was sampled from a woman between 55 and 75 years old with lung cancer. The chain combines TRBV12-3 or TRBV12-4 with TRBJ2-7; no clear D gene. The CDR3 region is CASSLRAYEQYF. Written as DNA, the CDR3 is TGTGCCAGCAGTTTACGAGCATACGAGCAGTACTTC.